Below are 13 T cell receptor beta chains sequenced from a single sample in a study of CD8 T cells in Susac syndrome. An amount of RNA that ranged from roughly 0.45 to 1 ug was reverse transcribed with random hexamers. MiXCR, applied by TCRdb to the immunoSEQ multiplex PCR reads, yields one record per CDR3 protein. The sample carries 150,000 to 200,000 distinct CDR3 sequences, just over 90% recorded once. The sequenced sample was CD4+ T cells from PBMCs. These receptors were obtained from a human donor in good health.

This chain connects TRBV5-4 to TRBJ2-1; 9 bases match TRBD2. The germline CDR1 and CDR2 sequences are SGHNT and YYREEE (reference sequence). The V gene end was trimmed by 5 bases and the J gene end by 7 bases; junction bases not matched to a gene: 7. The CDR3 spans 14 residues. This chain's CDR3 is CASRLAGGGNEQFF. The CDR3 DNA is TGTGCCAGCAGACTAGCGGGCGGGGGTAATGAGCAGTTCTTC.

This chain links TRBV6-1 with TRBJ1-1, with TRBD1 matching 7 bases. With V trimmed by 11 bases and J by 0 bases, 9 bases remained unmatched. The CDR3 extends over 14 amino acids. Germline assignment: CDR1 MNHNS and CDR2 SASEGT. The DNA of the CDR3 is TGTGCCTCTGGGGACAGCATCATGAACACTGAAGCTTTCTTT. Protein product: CASGDSIMNTEAFF.

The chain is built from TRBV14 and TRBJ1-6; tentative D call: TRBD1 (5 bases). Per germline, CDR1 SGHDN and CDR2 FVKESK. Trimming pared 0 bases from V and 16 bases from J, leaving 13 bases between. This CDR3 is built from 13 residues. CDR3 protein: CASSQDRQGLLHF. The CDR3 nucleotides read TGTGCCAGCAGCCAAGACCGTCAGGGCCTACTCCACTTT.

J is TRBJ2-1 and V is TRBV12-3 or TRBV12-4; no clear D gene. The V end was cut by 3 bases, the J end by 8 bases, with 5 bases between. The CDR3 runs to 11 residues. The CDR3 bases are TGTGCCAGCAGTTTGAATTATGAGCAGTTCTTC. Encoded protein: CASSLNYEQFF.

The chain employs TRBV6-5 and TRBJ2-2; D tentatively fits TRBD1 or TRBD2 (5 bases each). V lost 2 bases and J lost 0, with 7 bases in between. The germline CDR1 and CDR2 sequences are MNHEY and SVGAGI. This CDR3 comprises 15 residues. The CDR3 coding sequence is TGTGCCAGCAGTTACGGGGGTTCGAACACCGGGGAGCTGTTTTTT. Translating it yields CASSYGGSNTGELFF.

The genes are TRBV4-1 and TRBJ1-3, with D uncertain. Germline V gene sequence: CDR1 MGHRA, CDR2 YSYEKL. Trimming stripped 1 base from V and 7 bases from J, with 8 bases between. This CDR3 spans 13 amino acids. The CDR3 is CASSQGGGNTIYF. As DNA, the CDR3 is TGCGCCAGCAGCCAAGGTGGAGGGAACACCATATATTTT.

This CDR3 reads CATSRDRDNQPQHF. CDR3 DNA sequence: TGTGCCACCAGCAGAGACAGGGACAATCAGCCCCAGCATTTT. The chain employs TRBV15 and TRBJ1-5; the D gene is possibly TRBD1 (5 bases). Germline-derived CDR1 and CDR2 are LNHNV and YYDKDF (reference sequence). V lost 0 bases and J 3 bases, leaving 6 bases between the germline ends. The CDR3 length is 14 residues.

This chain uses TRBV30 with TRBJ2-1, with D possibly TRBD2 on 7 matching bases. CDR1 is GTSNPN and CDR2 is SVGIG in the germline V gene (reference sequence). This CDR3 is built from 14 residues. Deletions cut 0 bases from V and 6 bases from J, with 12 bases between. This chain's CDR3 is CAWSVVGGANEQFF. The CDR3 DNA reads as TGTGCCTGGAGTGTTGTGGGGGGGGCCAATGAGCAGTTCTTC.

CDR3 sequence: CASSQDALGIVEQYF. CDR3 sequence (DNA): TGTGCCAGCAGCCAAGATGCGCTGGGAATAGTCGAGCAGTACTTC. The chain uses TRBV4-2 and TRBJ2-7; D remains unclear. Trimming stripped 0 bases from V and 6 bases from J, with 15 bases between. This CDR3 has 15 residues. Germline CDR1 reads LGHNA; CDR2 reads YNFKEQ.

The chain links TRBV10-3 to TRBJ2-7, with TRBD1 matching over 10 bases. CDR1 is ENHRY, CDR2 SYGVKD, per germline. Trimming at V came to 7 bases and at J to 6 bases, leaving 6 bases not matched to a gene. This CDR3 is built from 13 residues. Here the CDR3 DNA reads TGTGCCATCACCCGGGACAGGGGTGGCGAGCAGTACTTC. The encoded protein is CAITRDRGGEQYF.

The CDR3 sequence is CSASDIHSNQPQHF. The CDR3 DNA reads TGCAGTGCTTCGGACATTCATAGCAATCAGCCCCAGCATTTT. The chain couples TRBV20-1 to TRBJ1-5, with D possibly TRBD1 on 5 matching bases. The CDR3 extends over 14 amino acids. The germline V gene has CDR1 DFQATT and CDR2 SNEGSKA (reference sequence). Trimming stripped 5 bases from V and 0 bases from J, with 11 bases between.

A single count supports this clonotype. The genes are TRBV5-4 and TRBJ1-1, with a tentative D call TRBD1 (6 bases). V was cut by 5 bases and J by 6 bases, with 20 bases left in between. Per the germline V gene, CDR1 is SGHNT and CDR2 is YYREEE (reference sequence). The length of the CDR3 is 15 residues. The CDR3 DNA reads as TGTGCCAGCAGAACACTACAGGGAGGAGAGGCTGAAGCTTTCTTT. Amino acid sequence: CASRTLQGGEAEAFF.

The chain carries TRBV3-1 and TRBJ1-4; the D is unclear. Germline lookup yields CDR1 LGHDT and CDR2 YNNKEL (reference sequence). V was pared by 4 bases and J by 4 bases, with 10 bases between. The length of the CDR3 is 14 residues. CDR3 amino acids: CASSLRRDNEKLFF. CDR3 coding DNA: TGTGCCAGCAGCCTTCGGAGGGATAATGAAAAACTGTTTTTT. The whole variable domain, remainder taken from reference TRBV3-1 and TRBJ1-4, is DTAVSQTPKYLVTQMGNDKSIKCEQNLGHDTMYWYKQDSKKFLKIMFSYNNKELIINETVPNRFSPKSPDKAHLNLHINSLELGDSAVYFCASSLRRDNEKLFFGSGTQLSVL.